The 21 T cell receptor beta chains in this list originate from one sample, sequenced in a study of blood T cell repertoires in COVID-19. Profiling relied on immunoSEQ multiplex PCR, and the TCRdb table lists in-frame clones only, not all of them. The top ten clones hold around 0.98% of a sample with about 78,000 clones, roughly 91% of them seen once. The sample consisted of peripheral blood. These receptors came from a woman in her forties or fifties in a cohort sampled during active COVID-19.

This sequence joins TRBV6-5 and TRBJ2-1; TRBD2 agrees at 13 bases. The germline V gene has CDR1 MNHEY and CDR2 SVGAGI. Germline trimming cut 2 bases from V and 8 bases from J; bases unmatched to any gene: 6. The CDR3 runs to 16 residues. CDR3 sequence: CASSYGRLAGGYEQFF. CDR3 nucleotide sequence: TGTGCCAGCAGTTACGGGAGACTAGCGGGAGGATATGAGCAGTTCTTC.

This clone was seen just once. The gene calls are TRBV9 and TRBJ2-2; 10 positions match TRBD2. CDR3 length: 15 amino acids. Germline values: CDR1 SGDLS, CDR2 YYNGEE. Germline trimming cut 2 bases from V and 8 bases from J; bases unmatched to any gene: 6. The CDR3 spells CASSVASGRTGELFF. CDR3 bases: TGTGCCAGCAGCGTGGCTAGCGGGAGAACGGGGGAGCTGTTTTTT.

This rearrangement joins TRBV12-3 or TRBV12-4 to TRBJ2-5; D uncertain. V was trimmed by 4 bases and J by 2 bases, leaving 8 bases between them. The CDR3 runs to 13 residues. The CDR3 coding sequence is TGTGCCAGCAGTTCAGGCTTTCAAGAGACCCAGTACTTC. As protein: CASSSGFQETQYF.

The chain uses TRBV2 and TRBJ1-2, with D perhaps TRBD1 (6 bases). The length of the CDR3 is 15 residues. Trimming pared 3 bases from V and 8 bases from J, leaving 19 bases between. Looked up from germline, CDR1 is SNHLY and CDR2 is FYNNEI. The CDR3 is CASSDLGVGGDGYTF. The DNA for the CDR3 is TGTGCCAGCAGTGACCTGGGGGTAGGGGGTGACGGCTACACCTTC.

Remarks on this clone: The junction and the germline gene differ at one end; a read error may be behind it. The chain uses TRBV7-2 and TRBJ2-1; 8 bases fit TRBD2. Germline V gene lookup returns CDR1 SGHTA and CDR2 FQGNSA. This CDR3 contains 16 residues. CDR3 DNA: TGTGCCAAACCCAGCGGGAGTGGGGGGAACCCCCCCCGGGTAGTCTTC. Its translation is CAKPSGSGGNPPRVVF. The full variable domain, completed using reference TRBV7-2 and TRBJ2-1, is GAGVSQSPSNKVTEKGKDVELRCDPISGHTALYWYRQSLGQGLEFLIYFQGNSAPDKSGLPSDRFSAERTGGSVSTLTIQRTQQEDSAVYLCAKPSGSGGNPPRVVFGPGTRLTVL.

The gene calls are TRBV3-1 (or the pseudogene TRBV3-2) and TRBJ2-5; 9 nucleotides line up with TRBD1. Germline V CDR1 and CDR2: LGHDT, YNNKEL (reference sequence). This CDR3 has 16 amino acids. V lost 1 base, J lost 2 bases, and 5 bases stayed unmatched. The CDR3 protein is CASSQGGQGWQETQYF. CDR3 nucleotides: TGTGCCAGCAGCCAAGGGGGACAGGGATGGCAAGAGACCCAGTACTTC.

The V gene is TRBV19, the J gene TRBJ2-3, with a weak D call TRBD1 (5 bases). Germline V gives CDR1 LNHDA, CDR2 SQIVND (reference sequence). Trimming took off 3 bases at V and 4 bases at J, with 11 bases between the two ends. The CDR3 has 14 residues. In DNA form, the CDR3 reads TGTGCCAGTAGTATTGGGGCAGGGCCAGATACGCAGTATTTT. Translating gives CASSIGAGPDTQYF. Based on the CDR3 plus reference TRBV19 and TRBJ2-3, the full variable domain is DGGITQSPKYLFRKEGQNVTLSCEQNLNHDAMYWYRQDPGQGLRLIYYSQIVNDFQKGDIAEGYSVSREKKESFPLTVTSAQKNPTAFYLCASSIGAGPDTQYFGPGTRLTVL.

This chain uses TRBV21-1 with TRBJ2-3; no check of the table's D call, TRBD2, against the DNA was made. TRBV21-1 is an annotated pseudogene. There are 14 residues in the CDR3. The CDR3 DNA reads TGCGGGCCCGGGGTGGAGGGGAGCACAGATACGCAGTATTTT. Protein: CGPGVEGSTDTQYF.

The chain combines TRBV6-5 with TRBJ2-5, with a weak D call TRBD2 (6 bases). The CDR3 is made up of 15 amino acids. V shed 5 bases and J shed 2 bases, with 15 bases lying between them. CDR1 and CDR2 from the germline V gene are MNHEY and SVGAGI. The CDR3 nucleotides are TGTGCCAGCAGTACCCAGGGACTGGCGCAAGAGACCCAGTACTTC. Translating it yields CASSTQGLAQETQYF.

CDR3 nucleotides: TGTGCCAGCAGTTTATCGGCTAGCAATGAGCAGTTCTTC. Translating it yields CASSLSASNEQFF. The genes are TRBV12-3 or TRBV12-4 and TRBJ2-1; unclear D gene. Deletions cut 2 bases from V and 6 bases from J, with 8 bases between. This CDR3 is 13 amino acids long.

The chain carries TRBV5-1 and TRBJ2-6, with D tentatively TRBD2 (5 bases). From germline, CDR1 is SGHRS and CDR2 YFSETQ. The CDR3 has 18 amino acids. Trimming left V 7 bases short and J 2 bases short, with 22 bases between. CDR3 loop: CASAGETRFKPGANVLTF. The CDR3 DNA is TGCGCCAGCGCTGGTGAAACTAGGTTCAAACCTGGGGCCAACGTCCTGACTTTC.

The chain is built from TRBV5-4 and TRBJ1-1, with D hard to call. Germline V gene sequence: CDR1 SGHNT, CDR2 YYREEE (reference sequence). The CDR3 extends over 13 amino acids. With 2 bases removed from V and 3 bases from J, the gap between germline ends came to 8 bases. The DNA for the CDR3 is TGTGCCAGCAGCTTAACCCGGGACACTGAAGCTTTCTTT. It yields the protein CASSLTRDTEAFF.

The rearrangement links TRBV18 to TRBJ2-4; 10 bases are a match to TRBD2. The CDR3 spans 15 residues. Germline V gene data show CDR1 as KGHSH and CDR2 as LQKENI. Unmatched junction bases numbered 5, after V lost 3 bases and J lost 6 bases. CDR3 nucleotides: TGTGCCAGCTCACCCCTAGCGGGAGAGGGAAACATTCAGTACTTC. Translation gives CASSPLAGEGNIQYF.

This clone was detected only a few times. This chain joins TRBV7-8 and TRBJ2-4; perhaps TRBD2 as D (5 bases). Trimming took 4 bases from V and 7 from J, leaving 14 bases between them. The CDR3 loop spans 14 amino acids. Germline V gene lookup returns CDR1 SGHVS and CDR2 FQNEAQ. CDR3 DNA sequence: TGTGCCAGCAGCTCTGGTGACCCGGGGAACATTCAGTACTTC. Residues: CASSSGDPGNIQYF.

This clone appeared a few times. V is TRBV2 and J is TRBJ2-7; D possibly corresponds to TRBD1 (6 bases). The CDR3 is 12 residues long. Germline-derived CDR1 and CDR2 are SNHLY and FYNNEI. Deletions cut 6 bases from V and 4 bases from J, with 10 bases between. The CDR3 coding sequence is TGTGCCAGCAGAGAACAGGGATACGAGCAGTACTTC. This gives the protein CASREQGYEQYF.

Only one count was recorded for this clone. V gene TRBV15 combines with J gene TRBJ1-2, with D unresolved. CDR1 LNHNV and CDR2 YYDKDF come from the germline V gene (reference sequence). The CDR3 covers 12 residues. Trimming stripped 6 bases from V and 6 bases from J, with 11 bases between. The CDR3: CATSNVGNGYTF. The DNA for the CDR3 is TGTGCCACCAGTAACGTCGGGAATGGCTACACCTTC.

DNA for the CDR3: TGCGCCAGCAGCCGAGGTCGGGCAACTAATGAAAAACTGTTTTTT. This translates into CASSRGRATNEKLFF. The chain joins TRBV5-1 to TRBJ1-4; D gene unclear. This CDR3 is 15 amino acids long. The germline gives CDR1 SGHRS, CDR2 YFSETQ. The V end was cut by 4 bases, the J end by 0 bases, with 10 bases between.

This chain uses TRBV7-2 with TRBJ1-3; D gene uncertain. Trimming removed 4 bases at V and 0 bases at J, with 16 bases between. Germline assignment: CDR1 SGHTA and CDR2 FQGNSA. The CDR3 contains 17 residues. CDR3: CASSSSGGSFSGNTIYF. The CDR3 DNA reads TGTGCCAGCAGCTCCTCGGGAGGGAGTTTCTCTGGAAACACCATATATTTT.

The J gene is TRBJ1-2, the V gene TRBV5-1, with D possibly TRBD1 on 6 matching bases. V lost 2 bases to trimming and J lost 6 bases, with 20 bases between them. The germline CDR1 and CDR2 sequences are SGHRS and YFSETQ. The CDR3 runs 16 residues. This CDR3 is CASSLNSNRAIDGYTF. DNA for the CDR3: TGCGCCAGCAGCTTAAATAGCAACAGGGCAATAGATGGCTACACCTTC.

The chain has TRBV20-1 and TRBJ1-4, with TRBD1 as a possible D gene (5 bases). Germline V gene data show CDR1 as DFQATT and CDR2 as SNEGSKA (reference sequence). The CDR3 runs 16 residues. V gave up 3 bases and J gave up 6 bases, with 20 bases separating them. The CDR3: CSASRSRGAEYEKLFF. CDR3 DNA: TGCAGTGCTAGTCGGTCGCGGGGCGCGGAATATGAAAAACTGTTTTTT.

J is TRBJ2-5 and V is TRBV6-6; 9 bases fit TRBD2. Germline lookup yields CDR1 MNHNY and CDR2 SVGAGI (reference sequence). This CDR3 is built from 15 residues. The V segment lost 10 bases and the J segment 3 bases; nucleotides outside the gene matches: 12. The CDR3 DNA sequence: TGTGCCACCAAGACTTCTAGACTAGCGGAAGAGACCCAGTACTTC. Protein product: CATKTSRLAEETQYF.